These T cell receptor beta chains were read from a single sample in a study of early T cells in non-severe SARS-CoV-2 infection. One entry per CDR3 protein results from TCRdb running MiXCR on the 5' RACE reads. The data show over 55,000 distinct CDR3 sequences, approximately 10% seen once. The sample consisted of whole blood. All receptors come from an adult who was a healthcare worker with PCR-confirmed SARS-CoV-2 infection or an uninfected control (not recorded which). CDR3s leave out the opening cysteine and the closing phenylalanine or tryptophan. The D gene is left open where the match is weak.

cdr3_aa: ASSPTGESAGNTIY
d_call: TRBD1
j_call: TRBJ1-3
v_call: TRBV5-1

cdr3_aa: ASSHRGRVDTDTQY
d_call: NA
j_call: TRBJ2-3
v_call: TRBV6-1

cdr3_aa: AWSVLGFGGGGNTIY
d_call: NA
j_call: TRBJ1-3
v_call: TRBV30

cdr3_aa: ASSLEKRRNEKLF
d_call: NA
j_call: TRBJ1-4
v_call: TRBV11-2

cdr3_aa: ASSPMTGDYGYT
d_call: TRBD1
j_call: TRBJ1-2
v_call: TRBV4-2

cdr3_aa: ASKGRKNIQY
d_call: NA
j_call: TRBJ2-4
v_call: TRBV6-1

cdr3_aa: AWRASRGPRTEAF
d_call: TRBD1
j_call: TRBJ1-1
v_call: TRBV30

cdr3_aa: SAPNSGGGNEQF
d_call: TRBD2
j_call: TRBJ2-1
v_call: TRBV20-1

cdr3_aa: ASSLLTGGYEETQY
d_call: TRBD1
j_call: TRBJ2-5
v_call: TRBV27

cdr3_aa: ASSQDRLAGSTGELF
d_call: NA
j_call: TRBJ2-2
v_call: TRBV14

cdr3_aa: AISVKTGYEQF
d_call: NA
j_call: TRBJ2-1
v_call: TRBV10-3

cdr3_aa: SVVMVAKNIQY
d_call: NA
j_call: TRBJ2-4
v_call: TRBV29-1

cdr3_aa: SARGQHQETQY
d_call: NA
j_call: TRBJ2-5
v_call: TRBV20-1

cdr3_aa: ASSVSFNYGYT
d_call: NA
j_call: TRBJ1-2
v_call: TRBV6-1

cdr3_aa: ASSIGSGENYGYT
d_call: NA
j_call: TRBJ1-2
v_call: TRBV21-1

cdr3_aa: ASSLQGADTGELF
d_call: TRBD1
j_call: TRBJ2-2
v_call: TRBV12-3/TRBV12-4

cdr3_aa: ASSLTSTNSPLH
d_call: NA
j_call: TRBJ1-6
v_call: TRBV12-3/TRBV12-4

cdr3_aa: ASSQPGQYNEQF
d_call: NA
j_call: TRBJ2-1
v_call: TRBV3-1

cdr3_aa: ASSRGPGTANTEAF
d_call: TRBD1
j_call: TRBJ1-1
v_call: TRBV4-1

cdr3_aa: ASSPGQENQPQH
d_call: NA
j_call: TRBJ1-5
v_call: TRBV12-3/TRBV12-4

cdr3_aa: ASSIRKVPYNEQF
d_call: NA
j_call: TRBJ2-1
v_call: TRBV19

cdr3_aa: ASSQSGQGTKNIQY
d_call: TRBD1
j_call: TRBJ2-4
v_call: TRBV6-2/TRBV6-3

cdr3_aa: ASSLGGRGLAKDYGYT
d_call: NA
j_call: TRBJ1-2
v_call: TRBV7-9

cdr3_aa: ASSEDPVTGNTEAF
d_call: NA
j_call: TRBJ1-1
v_call: TRBV6-1

cdr3_aa: ASTQGITYNSPLH
d_call: NA
j_call: TRBJ1-6
v_call: TRBV3-1

cdr3_aa: ASSESTRSYGYT
d_call: NA
j_call: TRBJ1-2
v_call: TRBV10-2

cdr3_aa: ACSEGEENYGYT
d_call: NA
j_call: TRBJ1-2
v_call: TRBV12-3/TRBV12-4

cdr3_aa: ASSLPGQGTQETQY
d_call: TRBD1
j_call: TRBJ2-5
v_call: TRBV2

cdr3_aa: ASSDHRPNYGYT
d_call: NA
j_call: TRBJ1-2
v_call: TRBV6-4

cdr3_aa: ASRGTGGTTGYT
d_call: TRBD1
j_call: TRBJ1-2
v_call: TRBV2

cdr3_aa: ASRPRTGSGNTIY
d_call: TRBD1
j_call: TRBJ1-3
v_call: TRBV28

cdr3_aa: AIGGTYTDTQY
d_call: NA
j_call: TRBJ2-3
v_call: TRBV10-3

cdr3_aa: ASSVRAYNSPLH
d_call: NA
j_call: TRBJ1-6
v_call: TRBV7-2

cdr3_aa: ASSIFNGEQF
d_call: NA
j_call: TRBJ2-1
v_call: TRBV19

cdr3_aa: ASSPHRGFETQY
d_call: NA
j_call: TRBJ2-5
v_call: TRBV11-3

cdr3_aa: ASSYYFPGGGYT
d_call: TRBD1
j_call: TRBJ1-2
v_call: TRBV6-6

cdr3_aa: SATTWGYGNEQF
d_call: NA
j_call: TRBJ2-1
v_call: TRBV20-1

cdr3_aa: ASSPEDWRGTDTQY
d_call: NA
j_call: TRBJ2-3
v_call: TRBV5-1

cdr3_aa: ASSPNTGGPNTGELF
d_call: TRBD1
j_call: TRBJ2-2
v_call: TRBV12-3/TRBV12-4

cdr3_aa: ASIRGAHNTGELF
d_call: NA
j_call: TRBJ2-2
v_call: TRBV12-3/TRBV12-4

cdr3_aa: ASSYYGVWTYSTEAF
d_call: NA
j_call: TRBJ1-1
v_call: TRBV6-6

cdr3_aa: ASSPGTGNTIY
d_call: NA
j_call: TRBJ1-3
v_call: TRBV7-3

cdr3_aa: ASSPKSRGGPLTEAF
d_call: NA
j_call: TRBJ1-1
v_call: TRBV11-2

cdr3_aa: ASRDRGYGYT
d_call: TRBD1
j_call: TRBJ1-2
v_call: TRBV6-6

cdr3_aa: ASSVVEGRMNSPLH
d_call: NA
j_call: TRBJ1-6
v_call: TRBV9

cdr3_aa: ASSPLGNEQF
d_call: NA
j_call: TRBJ2-1
v_call: TRBV6-5

cdr3_aa: ASSTGPSGTEAF
d_call: NA
j_call: TRBJ1-1
v_call: TRBV7-2

cdr3_aa: AWTGGQPSSGANVLT
d_call: NA
j_call: TRBJ2-6
v_call: TRBV30

cdr3_aa: ASSYGVAAEAF
d_call: NA
j_call: TRBJ1-1
v_call: TRBV6-5

cdr3_aa: AISLDGTVTDTQY
d_call: TRBD1
j_call: TRBJ2-3
v_call: TRBV10-3

cdr3_aa: ASSPGVGETQY
d_call: NA
j_call: TRBJ2-5
v_call: TRBV12-3/TRBV12-4

cdr3_aa: ASSNDRVSYNEQF
d_call: TRBD1
j_call: TRBJ2-1
v_call: TRBV6-1

cdr3_aa: ATSDRRALETQY
d_call: NA
j_call: TRBJ2-5
v_call: TRBV24-1

cdr3_aa: ASSSKTSYGTDTQY
d_call: TRBD2
j_call: TRBJ2-3
v_call: TRBV7-8

cdr3_aa: ASSLRDRGSGNTIY
d_call: TRBD1
j_call: TRBJ1-3
v_call: TRBV5-1

cdr3_aa: ASSLVASTDTQY
d_call: NA
j_call: TRBJ2-3
v_call: TRBV5-4

cdr3_aa: ASSPGRESLGSGYT
d_call: NA
j_call: TRBJ1-2
v_call: TRBV7-3

cdr3_aa: ASSRREGAEAF
d_call: NA
j_call: TRBJ1-1
v_call: TRBV7-3

cdr3_aa: ASSELSWNSPLH
d_call: NA
j_call: TRBJ1-6
v_call: TRBV12-3/TRBV12-4